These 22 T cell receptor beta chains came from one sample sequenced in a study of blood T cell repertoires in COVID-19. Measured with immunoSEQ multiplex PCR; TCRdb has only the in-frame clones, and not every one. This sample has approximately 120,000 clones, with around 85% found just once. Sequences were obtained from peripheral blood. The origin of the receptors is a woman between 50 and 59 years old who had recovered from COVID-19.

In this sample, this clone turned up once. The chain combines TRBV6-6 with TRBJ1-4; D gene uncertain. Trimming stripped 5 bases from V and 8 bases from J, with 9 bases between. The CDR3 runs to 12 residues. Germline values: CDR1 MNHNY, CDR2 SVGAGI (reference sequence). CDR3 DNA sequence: TGTGCCAGCAGTCCTTACCGGGAAAAACTGTTTTTT. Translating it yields CASSPYREKLFF.

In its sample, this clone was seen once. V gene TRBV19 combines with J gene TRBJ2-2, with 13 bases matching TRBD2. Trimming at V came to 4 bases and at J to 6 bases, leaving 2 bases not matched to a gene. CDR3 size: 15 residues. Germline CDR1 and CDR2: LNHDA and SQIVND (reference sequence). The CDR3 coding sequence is TGTGCCAGTAGTAGGACTAGCGGGGGTCCCGGGGAGCTGTTTTTT. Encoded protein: CASSRTSGGPGELFF.

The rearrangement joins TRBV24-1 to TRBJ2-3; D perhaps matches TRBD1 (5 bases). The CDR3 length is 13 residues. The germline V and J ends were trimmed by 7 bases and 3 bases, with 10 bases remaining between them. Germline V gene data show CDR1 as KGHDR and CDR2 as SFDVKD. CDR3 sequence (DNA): TGTGCCACCAGAGGGGTAGAGACAGATACGCAGTATTTT. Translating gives CATRGVETDTQYF.

The CDR3 coding sequence is TGTGCCAGCAGCCGTCGAGACAGGGCCTACGAGCAGTACTTC. Residues: CASSRRDRAYEQYF. The V and J genes are TRBV3-1 (or the pseudogene TRBV3-2) and TRBJ2-7; 7 bases match TRBD1. The CDR3 runs to 14 residues. Germline V gives CDR1 LGHDT, CDR2 YNNKEL (reference sequence). With V trimmed by 4 bases and J by 2 bases, 5 bases remained unmatched.

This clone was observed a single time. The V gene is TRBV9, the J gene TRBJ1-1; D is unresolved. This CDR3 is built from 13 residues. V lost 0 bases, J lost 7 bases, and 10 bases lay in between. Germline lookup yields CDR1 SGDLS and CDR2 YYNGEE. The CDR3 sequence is CASSVGGGDEAFF. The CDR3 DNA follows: TGTGCCAGCAGCGTAGGAGGTGGCGATGAAGCTTTCTTT.

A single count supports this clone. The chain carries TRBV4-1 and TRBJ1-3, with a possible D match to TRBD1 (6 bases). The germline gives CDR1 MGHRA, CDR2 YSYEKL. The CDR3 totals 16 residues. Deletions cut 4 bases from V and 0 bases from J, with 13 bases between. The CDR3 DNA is TGCGCCAGCAGCCGAGGGACACCAGACTCTGGAAACACCATATATTTT. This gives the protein CASSRGTPDSGNTIYF.

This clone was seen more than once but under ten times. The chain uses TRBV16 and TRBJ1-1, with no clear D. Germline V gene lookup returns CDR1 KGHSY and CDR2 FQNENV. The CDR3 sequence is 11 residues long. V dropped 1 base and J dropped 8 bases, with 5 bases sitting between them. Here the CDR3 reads CASSQYGEAFF. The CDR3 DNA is TGTGCCAGCAGCCAATACGGGGAAGCTTTCTTT. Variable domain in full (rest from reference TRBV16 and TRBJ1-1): GEEVAQTPKHLVRGEGQKAKLYCAPIKGHSYVFWYQQVLKNEFKFLISFQNENVFDETGMPKERFSAKCLPNSPCSLEIQATKLEDSAVYFCASSQYGEAFFGQGTRLTVV.

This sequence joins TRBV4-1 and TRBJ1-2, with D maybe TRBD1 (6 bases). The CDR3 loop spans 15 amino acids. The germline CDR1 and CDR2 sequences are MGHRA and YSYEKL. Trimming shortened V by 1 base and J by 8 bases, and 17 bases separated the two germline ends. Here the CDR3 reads CASSQGGSWTEGYTF. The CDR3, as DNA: TGCGCCAGCAGCCAAGGTGGGAGTTGGACAGAGGGCTACACCTTC.

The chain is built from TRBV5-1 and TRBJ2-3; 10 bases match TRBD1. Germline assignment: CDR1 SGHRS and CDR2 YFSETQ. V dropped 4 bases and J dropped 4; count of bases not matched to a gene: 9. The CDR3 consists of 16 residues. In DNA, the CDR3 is TGCGCCAGCAGCCTGGGGACAGGGGTGATTTCAGATACGCAGTATTTT. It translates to CASSLGTGVISDTQYF.

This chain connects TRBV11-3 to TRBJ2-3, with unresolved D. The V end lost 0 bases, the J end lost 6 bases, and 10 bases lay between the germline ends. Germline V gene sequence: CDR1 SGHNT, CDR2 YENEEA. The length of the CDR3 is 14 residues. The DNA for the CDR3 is TGTGCCAGCAGCTTAGAGACGGGTAGGGATACGCAGTATTTT. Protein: CASSLETGRDTQYF.

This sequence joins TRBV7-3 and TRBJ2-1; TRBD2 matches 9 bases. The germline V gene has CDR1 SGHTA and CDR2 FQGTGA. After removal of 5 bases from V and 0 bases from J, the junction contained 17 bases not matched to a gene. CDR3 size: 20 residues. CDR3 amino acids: CASSLRGLALTAGSYNEQFF. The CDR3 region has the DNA TGTGCCAGCAGCCTCAGAGGACTAGCGCTCACCGCAGGCTCCTACAATGAGCAGTTCTTC.

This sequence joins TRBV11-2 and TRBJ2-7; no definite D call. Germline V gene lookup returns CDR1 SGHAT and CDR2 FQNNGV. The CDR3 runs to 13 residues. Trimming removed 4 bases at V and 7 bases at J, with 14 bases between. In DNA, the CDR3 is TGTGCCAGCAGCTCGCACAACTATGGGGAGCAGTACTTC. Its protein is CASSSHNYGEQYF. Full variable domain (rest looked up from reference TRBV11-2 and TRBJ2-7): EAGVAQSPRYKIIEKRQSVAFWCNPISGHATLYWYQQILGQGPKLLIQFQNNGVVDDSQLPKDRFSAERLKGVDSTLKIQPAKLEDSAVYLCASSSHNYGEQYFGPGTRLTVT.

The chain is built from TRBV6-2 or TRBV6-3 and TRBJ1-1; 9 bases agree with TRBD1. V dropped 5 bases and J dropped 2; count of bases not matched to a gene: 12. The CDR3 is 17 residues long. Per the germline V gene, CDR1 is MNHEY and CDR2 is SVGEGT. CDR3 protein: CASSPGQGTGLNTEAFF. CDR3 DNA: TGTGCCAGCAGTCCCGGACAGGGGACCGGCCTTAACACTGAAGCTTTCTTT.

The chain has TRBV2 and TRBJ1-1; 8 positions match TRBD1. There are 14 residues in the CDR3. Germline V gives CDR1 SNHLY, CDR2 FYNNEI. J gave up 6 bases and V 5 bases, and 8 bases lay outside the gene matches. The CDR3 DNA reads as TGTGCCAGCAGTTTCGACAGGGGAATGGCTGAAGCTTTCTTT. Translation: CASSFDRGMAEAFF.

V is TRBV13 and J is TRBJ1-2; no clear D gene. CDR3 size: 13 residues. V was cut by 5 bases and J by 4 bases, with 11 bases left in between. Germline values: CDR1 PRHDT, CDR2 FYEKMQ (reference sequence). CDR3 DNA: TGTGCCAGCAGCCGCGGGCGAAGCTATGGCTACACCTTC. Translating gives CASSRGRSYGYTF.

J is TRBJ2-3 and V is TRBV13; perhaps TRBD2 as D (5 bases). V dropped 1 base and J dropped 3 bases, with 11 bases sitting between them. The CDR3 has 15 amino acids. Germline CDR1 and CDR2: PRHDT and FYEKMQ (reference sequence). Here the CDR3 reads CASSLAGSPTDTQYF. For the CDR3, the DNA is TGTGCCAGCAGCTTAGCGGGGAGCCCAACAGATACGCAGTATTTT.

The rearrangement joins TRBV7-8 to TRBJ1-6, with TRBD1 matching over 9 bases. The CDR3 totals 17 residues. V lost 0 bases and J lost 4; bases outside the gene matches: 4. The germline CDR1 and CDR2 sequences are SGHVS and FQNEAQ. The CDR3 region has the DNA TGTGCCAGCAGCTTAGCCGGGACAGGGATGTATAATTCACCCCTCCACTTT. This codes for CASSLAGTGMYNSPLHF.

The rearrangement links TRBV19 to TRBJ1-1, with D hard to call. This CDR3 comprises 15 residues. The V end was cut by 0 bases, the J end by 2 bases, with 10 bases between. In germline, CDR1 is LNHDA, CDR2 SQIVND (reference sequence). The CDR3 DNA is TGTGCCAGTAGTATAGACGGGTCAGCAAACACTGAAGCTTTCTTT. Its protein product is CASSIDGSANTEAFF. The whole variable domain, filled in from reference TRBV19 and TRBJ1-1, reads DGGITQSPKYLFRKEGQNVTLSCEQNLNHDAMYWYRQDPGQGLRLIYYSQIVNDFQKGDIAEGYSVSREKKESFPLTVTSAQKNPTAFYLCASSIDGSANTEAFFGQGTRLTVV.

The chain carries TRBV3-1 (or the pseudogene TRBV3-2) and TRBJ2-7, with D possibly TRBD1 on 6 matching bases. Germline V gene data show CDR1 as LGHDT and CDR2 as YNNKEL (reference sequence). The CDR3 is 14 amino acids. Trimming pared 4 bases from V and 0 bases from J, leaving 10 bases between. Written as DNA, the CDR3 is TGTGCCAGCAGCCGGACAGTTTACTCCTACGAGCAGTACTTC. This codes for CASSRTVYSYEQYF.

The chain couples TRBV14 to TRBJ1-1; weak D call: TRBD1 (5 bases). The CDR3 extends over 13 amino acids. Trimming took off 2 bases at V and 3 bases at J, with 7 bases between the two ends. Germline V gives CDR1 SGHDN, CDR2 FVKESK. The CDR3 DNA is TGTGCCAGCAGCCAACAGGGTTACACTGAAGCTTTCTTT. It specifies CASSQQGYTEAFF.

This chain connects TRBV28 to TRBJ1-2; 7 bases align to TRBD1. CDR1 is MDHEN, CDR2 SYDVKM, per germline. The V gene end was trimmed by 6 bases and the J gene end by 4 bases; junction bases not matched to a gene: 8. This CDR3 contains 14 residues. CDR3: CASSPGQTVYGYTF. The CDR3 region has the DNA TGTGCCAGCAGCCCGGGACAGACAGTCTATGGCTACACCTTC.

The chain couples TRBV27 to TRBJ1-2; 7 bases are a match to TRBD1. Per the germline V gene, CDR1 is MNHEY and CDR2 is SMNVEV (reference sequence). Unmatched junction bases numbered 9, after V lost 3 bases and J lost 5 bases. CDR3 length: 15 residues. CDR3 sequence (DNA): TGTGCCAGCAGTTTCCGCTCTGCCAGGGGGTATGGCTACACCTTC. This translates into CASSFRSARGYGYTF.